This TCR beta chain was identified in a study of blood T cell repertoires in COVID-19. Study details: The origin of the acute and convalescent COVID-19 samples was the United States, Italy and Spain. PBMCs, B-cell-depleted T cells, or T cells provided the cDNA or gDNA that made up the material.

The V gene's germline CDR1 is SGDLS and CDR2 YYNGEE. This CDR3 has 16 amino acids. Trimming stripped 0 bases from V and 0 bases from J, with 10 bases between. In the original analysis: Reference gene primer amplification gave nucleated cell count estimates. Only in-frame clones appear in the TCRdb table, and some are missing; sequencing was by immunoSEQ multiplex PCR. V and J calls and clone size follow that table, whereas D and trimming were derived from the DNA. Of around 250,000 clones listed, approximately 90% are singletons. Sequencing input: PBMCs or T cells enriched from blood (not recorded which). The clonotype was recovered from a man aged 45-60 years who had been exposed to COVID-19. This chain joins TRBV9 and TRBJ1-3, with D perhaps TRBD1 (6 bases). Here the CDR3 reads CASSVEQGSSGNTIYF. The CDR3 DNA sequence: TGTGCCAGCAGCGTAGAGCAGGGGAGCTCTGGAAACACCATATATTTT.